This TCR beta chain emerged from a study of CD8+ T cells in alopecia areata. Study details: Treated patients took oral tofacitinib at 5 to 10 mg twice daily.

Study results and limitations: Throughout tofacitinib, many expanded lesional clones continued to persist in scalp and blood.

Regarding this clone: The target antigen is unknown.

TCR sequencing used cDNA made by reverse transcription of extracted RNA. Assay: immunoSEQ multiplex PCR; the TCRdb copy retains only in-frame clones and omits some. This sample yields some 220,000 clones, of which 50% to 70% are seen a single time; 1.5% to 2% belongs to the top ten. Treatment defined: oral pan-JAK inhibitor, 5-10 mg twice daily. Samples from alopecia areata patients were lesional scalp punch biopsies and peripheral blood. From germline, CDR1 is SQVTM and CDR2 ANQGSEA. There are 12 residues in the CDR3. The V end was cut by 6 bases, the J end by 6 bases, with 12 bases between. V and J are TRBV29-1 and TRBJ2-1; tentative D call: TRBD1 (6 bases). The sequence was obtained from a human donor with alopecia areata. The source material was CD4+ T cells sorted from blood, sampled at week 4, from a patient treated with tofacitinib. Written as DNA, the CDR3 is TGCAGCGTAGGACAGACCTTCAATGAGCAGTTCTTC. Protein sequence: CSVGQTFNEQFF.